This T cell receptor beta chain was obtained from a study of cytomegalovirus exposure and HLA in healthy donors. Study-wide points: In a later analysis, compared with equally common non-associated chains, HLA-associated beta chains were more expanded. High specificity and sensitivity for cytomegalovirus status were reported for the classifier.

PCR was performed using 60 Vbeta and 13 Jbeta primers. Sequenced by immunoSEQ multiplex PCR; TCRdb stores in-frame clones only, minus some. The top ten clones hold under 4% of a sample with 85,000 to 130,000 clones, more than 60% of them seen once. This CDR3 has 17 residues. Trimming took 5 bases from V and 0 from J; bases not matched to a gene: 10. Germline CDR1 and CDR2: SEHNR and FQNEAQ (reference sequence). About this clone itself: The antigen is not known.

Sequences were obtained from PBMCs. This receptor was identified in a man in his sixties in good health and CMV-seronegative. V usage is TRBV7-9 and J usage is TRBJ2-7; 10 bases are a match to TRBD1. The DNA of the CDR3 is TGTGCCAGCAGCCAACCTCTCCGGGACAGGGGCTCCTACGAGCAGTACGTC. This codes for CASSQPLRDRGSYEQYV.